The clone carrying this TCR beta chain was detected many times. The antigen is not known. RNA transcripts were the template for amplifying TCR beta CDR3 regions. The HTBI primer set drove a first-round RT-PCR of the TCR CDR3. TCRdb reanalysed the multiplex PCR reads using MiXCR and keeps one entry per CDR3 protein. This sample has about 480,000 distinct CDR3 sequences, with about 15% found just once. Each diagnosis drew on symptoms, thyroxine, TRAb, thyroid ultrasound and orbital computed tomography findings. The sample is drawn from a study of T cells in Graves' hyperthyroidism and ophthalmopathy. Study findings and constraints: Most expanded thyroid clonotypes above 0.001 recurred in blood. In validation, the model predicted ophthalmopathy. These predictions came a median roughly seven months before onset.

This receptor was obtained from a woman under 30 with Graves' hyperthyroidism. Sequencing input: blood.

The CDR3 DNA is TGTGCTAGTGGTTCCGAGCCGGATGAGCAGTTCTTC. It specifies CASGSEPDEQFF. V and J are TRBV12-5 and TRBJ2-1; no reliable D call. CDR1 is LGHNT and CDR2 is FRNRAP in the germline V gene. The CDR3 has 12 amino acids. The V end lost 4 bases, the J end lost 8 bases, and 9 bases lay between the germline ends.